The clone carrying this T cell receptor beta chain occurred many times. Its target is not known. The read ends 3 residues shy of where the CDR3 ends; the end is completed using the germline J gene. The data stem from a study of T cell clonality in common variable immunodeficiency. The germline CDR1 and CDR2 sequences are LNHDA and SQIVND (reference sequence). After removal of 1 base from V and 5 bases from J, the junction contained 4 bases not matched to a gene. This CDR3 region has 14 residues. Equal genomic DNA amounts from CVID and control samples were sequenced. Produced via immunoSEQ multiplex PCR; TCRdb's table is partial and in-frame only. The table records under 45,000 clones without singletons, the ten largest covering approximately 1.4%. General study findings and limits: Compared with controls, CVID subjects had fewer shared TCRbeta clones. Reportedly, TCR beta sequences from common variable immunodeficiency showed fewer deletions and N-nucleotide insertions.

The V call is TRBV19, the J call TRBJ1-1, with 7 bases lining up with TRBD1. The origin of this receptor is a person aged 18-70 years in good health. Sequenced input: peripheral blood mononuclear cells. Partial CDR3 DNA: TGTGCCAGTAGTATAGTGGACAGGAGGACTGAA. It yields the protein CASSIVDRRTE. The full CDR3 reads CASSIVDRRTEAFF. The variable domain in full, with the rest retrieved from reference TRBV19 and TRBJ1-1, is DGGITQSPKYLFRKEGQNVTLSCEQNLNHDAMYWYRQDPGQGLRLIYYSQIVNDFQKGDIAEGYSVSREKKESFPLTVTSAQKNPTAFYLCASSIVDRRTEAFFGQGTRLTVV.